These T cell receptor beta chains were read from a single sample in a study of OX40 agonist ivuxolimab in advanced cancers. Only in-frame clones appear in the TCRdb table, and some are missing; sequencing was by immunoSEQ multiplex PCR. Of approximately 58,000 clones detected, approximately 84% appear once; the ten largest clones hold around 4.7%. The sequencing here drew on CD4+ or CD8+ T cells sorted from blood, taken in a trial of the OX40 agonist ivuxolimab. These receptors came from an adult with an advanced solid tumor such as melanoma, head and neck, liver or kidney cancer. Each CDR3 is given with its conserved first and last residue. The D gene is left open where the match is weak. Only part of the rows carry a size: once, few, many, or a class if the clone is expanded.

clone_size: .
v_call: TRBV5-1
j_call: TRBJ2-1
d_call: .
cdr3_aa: CASSSTKTANSYNEQFF
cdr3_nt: TGCGCCAGCAGCTCGACCAAGACAGCCAACTCCTACAATGAGCAGTTCTTC

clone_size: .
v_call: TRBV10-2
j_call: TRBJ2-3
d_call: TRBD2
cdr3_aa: CASSESPGEGDTQYF
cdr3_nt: TGCGCCAGCAGTGAGAGTCCCGGGGAGGGAGATACGCAGTATTTT

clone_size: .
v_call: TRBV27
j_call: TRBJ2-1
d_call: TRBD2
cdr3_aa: CASSWSGGEQFF
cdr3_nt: TGTGCCAGCAGTTGGTCGGGGGGTGAGCAGTTCTTC

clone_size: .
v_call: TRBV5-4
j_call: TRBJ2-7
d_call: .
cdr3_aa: CASSLVYEQYF
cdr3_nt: TGTGCCAGCAGCTTGGTCTACGAGCAGTACTTC

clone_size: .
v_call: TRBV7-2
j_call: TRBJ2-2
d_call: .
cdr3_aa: CASSLAGGWELFF
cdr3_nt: TGTGCCAGCAGCTTAGCGGGAGGATGGGAGCTGTTTTTT

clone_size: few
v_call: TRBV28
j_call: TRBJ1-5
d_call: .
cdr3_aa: CASTDQYSNQPQHF
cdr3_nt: TGTGCCAGCACCGATCAATATAGCAATCAGCCCCAGCATTTT

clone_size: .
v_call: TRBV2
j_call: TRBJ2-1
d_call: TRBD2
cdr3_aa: CASSERVPSGLYNEQFF
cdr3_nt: TGTGCCAGCAGTGAAAGGGTGCCTAGCGGCCTCTACAATGAGCAGTTCTTC

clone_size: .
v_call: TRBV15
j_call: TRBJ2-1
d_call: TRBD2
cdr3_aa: CATSRASGPWDEQFF
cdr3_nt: TGTGCCACCAGCAGAGCTAGCGGGCCTTGGGATGAGCAGTTCTTC

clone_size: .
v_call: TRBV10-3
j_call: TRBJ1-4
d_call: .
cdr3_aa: CAISERDSDNEKLFF
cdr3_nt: TGTGCCATCAGTGAGCGAGACAGCGATAATGAAAAACTGTTTTTT

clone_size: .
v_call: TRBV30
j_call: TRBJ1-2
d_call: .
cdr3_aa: CAWRAGVGGYTF
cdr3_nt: TGTGCCTGGAGGGCAGGGGTCGGTGGCTACACCTTC

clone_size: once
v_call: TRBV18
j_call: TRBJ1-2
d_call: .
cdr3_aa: CASSPYGGEQGYTF
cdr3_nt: TGTGCCAGCTCACCCTATGGGGGCGAGCAGGGCTACACCTTC

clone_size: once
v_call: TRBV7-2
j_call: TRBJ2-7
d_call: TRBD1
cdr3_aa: CASSLGTGGNEQYF
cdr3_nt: TGTGCCAGCAGCTTGGGGACAGGGGGTAACGAGCAGTACTTC

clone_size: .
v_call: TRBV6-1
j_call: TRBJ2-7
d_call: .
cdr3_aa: CASSESLRYEQYF
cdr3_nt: TGTGCCAGCAGTGAATCCCTACGTTACGAGCAGTACTTC

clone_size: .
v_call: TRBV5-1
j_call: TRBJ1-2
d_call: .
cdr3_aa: CASSLEERPGSKGYTF
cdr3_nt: TGCGCCAGCAGCTTGGAGGAGCGTCCGGGCTCTAAGGGCTACACCTTC

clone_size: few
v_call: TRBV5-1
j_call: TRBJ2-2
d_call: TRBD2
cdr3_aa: CASSLTSGSTGELFF
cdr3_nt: TGCGCCAGCAGCTTGACGAGCGGGAGCACCGGGGAGCTGTTTTTT

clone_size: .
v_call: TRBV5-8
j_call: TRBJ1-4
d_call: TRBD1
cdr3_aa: CASSLAIGQGQSVFF
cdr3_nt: TGTGCCAGCAGCTTAGCGATAGGACAGGGACAATCGGTGTTTTTT

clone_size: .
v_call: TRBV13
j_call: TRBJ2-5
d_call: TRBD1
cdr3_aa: CASSSGQGVGETQYF
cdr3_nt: TGTGCCAGCAGCTCCGGACAGGGGGTGGGGGAGACCCAGTACTTC

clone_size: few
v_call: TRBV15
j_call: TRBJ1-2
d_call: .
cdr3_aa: CATSGRHLNYGYTF
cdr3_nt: TGTGCCACCAGCGGGAGACACCTGAACTATGGCTACACCTTC

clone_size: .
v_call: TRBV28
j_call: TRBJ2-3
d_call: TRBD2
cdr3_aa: CASSLASGSRADTQYF
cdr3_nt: TGTGCCAGCAGTTTGGCTAGCGGGAGTAGGGCAGATACGCAGTATTTT

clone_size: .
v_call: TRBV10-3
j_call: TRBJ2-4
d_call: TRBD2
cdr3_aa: CAISVRFEKPRREIAKNIQYF
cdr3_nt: TGTGCCATCAGTGTTCGGTTCGAGAAACCCCGGCGGGAGATAGCCAAAAACATTCAGTACTTC

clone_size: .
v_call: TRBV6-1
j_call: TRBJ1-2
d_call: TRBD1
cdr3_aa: CASTLRGGGYGYTF
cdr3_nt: TGTGCCAGCACTCTGAGAGGGGGCGGCTATGGCTACACCTTC

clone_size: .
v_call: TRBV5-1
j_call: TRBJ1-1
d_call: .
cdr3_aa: CASSLVQGGGNTEAFF
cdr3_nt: TGCGCCAGCAGCTTGGTTCAGGGAGGGGGGAACACTGAAGCTTTCTTT

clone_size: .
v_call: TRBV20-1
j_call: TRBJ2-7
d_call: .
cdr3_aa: CSAYRDGEQYF
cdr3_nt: TGCAGTGCTTACCGGGACGGCGAGCAGTACTTC

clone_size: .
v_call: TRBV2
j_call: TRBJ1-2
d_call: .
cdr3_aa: CASSERGGSNYGYTF
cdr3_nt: TGTGCCAGCAGTGAGAGGGGGGGCTCTAACTATGGCTACACCTTC

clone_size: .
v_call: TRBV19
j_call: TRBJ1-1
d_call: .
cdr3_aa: CASSIYGGGLTEAFF
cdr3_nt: TGTGCCAGTAGTATATACGGCGGGGGGCTCACTGAAGCTTTCTTT

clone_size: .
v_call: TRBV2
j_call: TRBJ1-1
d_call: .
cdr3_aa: CASSEKVNIIWAFF
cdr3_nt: TGTGCCAGCAGTGAAAAGGTTAATATTATTTGGGCTTTCTTT

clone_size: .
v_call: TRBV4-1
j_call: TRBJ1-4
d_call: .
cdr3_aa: CASSQTTARGKLFF
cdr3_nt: TGCGCCAGCAGCCAAACGACAGCACGGGGAAAACTGTTTTTT

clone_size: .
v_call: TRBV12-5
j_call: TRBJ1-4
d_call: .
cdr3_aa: CASGLVGPPGREKLFF
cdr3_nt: TGTGCTAGTGGTTTGGTTGGCCCCCCGGGCCGTGAAAAACTGTTTTTT

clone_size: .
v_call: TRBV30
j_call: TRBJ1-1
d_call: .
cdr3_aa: CAWSVDVEAFF
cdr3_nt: TGTGCCTGGAGTGTTGATGTTGAAGCTTTCTTT

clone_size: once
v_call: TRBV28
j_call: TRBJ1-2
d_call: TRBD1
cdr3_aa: CASSPPPGTANNYGYTF
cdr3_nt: TGTGCCAGCAGTCCGCCCCCCGGGACAGCCAATAACTATGGCTACACCTTC

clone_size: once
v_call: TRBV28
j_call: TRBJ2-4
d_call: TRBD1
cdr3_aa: CASSFNSGTAKNIQYF
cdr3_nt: TGTGCCAGCAGTTTTAACTCGGGGACAGCAAAAAACATTCAGTACTTC

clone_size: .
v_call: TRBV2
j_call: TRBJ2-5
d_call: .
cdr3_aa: CASLRDGETQYF
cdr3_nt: TGTGCCAGCCTCCGGGACGGTGAGACCCAGTACTTC

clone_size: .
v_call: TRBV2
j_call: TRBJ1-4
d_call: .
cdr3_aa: CASHRGHEGKLFF
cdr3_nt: TGTGCCAGCCACCGGGGACATGAAGGAAAACTGTTTTTT